This TCR beta chain was profiled in a study of regulatory T cells in long-lasting Graves disease. Study-level results: TCR diversity was lower in persistent than newly diagnosed Graves' disease.

This clonotype was recorded at least ten times. Its target is unknown. Time point described: newly diagnosed GD, antithyroid drugs for less than 3 months. PBMCs were the source of the RNA used for TCR sequencing. Sequencing libraries for TCR beta were prepared with iRepertoire HTBI primers and Arm-PCR of CDR3 regions. In TCRdb, the multiplex PCR reads were re-called with MiXCR into one record per CDR3 protein. The data contain approximately 490,000 distinct CDR3 sequences, 16% of them singletons. This CDR3 region has 15 residues. Germline V gene lookup returns CDR1 GTSNPN and CDR2 SVGIG (reference sequence). Trimming removed 1 base at V and 8 bases at J, with 19 bases between. The same sample was also studied in work on T cells in Graves' hyperthyroidism and ophthalmopathy. That work contributes: The HTBI primer set was used in a first-round RT-PCR of the TCR CDR3.

The TCR originated in a middle-aged man with Graves disease. The V gene is TRBV30, the J gene TRBJ2-3, with a weak D call TRBD1 (6 bases). The source was peripheral blood mononuclear cells (PBMCs), collected at new diagnosis, from a patient treated with antithyroid drugs. For the CDR3, the DNA is TGTGCCTGGAGTGGTCCCGGGACATGGCGGCGTACGCAGTATTTT. Its protein product is CAWSGPGTWRRTQYF. The variable domain in full, completed from reference TRBV30 and TRBJ2-3, reads SQTIHQWPATLVQPVGSPLSLECTVEGTSNPNLYWYRQAAGRGLQLLFYSVGIGQISSEVPQNLSASRPQDRQFILSSKKLLLSDSGFYLCAWSGPGTWRRTQYFGPGTRLTVL.